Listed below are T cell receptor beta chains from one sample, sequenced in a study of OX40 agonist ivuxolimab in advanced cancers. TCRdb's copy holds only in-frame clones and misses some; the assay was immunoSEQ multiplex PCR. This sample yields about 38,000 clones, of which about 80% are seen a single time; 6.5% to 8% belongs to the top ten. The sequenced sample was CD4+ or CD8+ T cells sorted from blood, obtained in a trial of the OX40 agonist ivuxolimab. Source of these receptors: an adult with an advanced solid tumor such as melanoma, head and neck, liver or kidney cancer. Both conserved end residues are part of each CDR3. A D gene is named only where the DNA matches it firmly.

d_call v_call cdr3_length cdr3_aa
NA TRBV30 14 CAWSVGGLYYGYTF
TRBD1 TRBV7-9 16 CASSLDPGQPNYGYTF
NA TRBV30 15 CAWSVRGATGTEAFF
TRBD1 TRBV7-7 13 CASSLRTGGEQYF
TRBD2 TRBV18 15 CASSPLGLAENEQYF
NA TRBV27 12 CASSPLGNEQYF
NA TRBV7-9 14 CASSRDISNQPQHF
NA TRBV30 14 CAWRESPANNEQFF
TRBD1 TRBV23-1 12 CATGTDNQPQHF
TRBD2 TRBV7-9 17 CASSTQRTSGRTYEQYF
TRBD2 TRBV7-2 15 CASSESSGRYNEQFF
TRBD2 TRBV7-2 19 CASSWPPGLAGGEADTQYF
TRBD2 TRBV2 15 CASSENLAGSYEQYF
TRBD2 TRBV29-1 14 CSVGGVAGDNEQFF
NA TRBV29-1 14 CSVAQGSYSYEQYF
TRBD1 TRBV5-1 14 CASSLGQGDDTQYF
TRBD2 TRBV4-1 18 CASSQSPPLAGNQETQYF
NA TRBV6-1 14 CASGYRFSNQPQHF
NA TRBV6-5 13 CASSYTGDTEAFF
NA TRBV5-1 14 CASSWLGDTGELFF
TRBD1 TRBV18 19 CASSLDRASGSSYNSPLHF
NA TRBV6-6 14 CATNRERGANVLTF
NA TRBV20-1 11 CSARNLETQYF
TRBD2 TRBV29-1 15 CSVEGGTSGGYEQYF
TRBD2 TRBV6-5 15 CASSYSSTSGDTQYF
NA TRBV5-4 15 CASSWPGTSGETQYF
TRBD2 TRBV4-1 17 CASSQDLWTSSSYEQYF
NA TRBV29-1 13 CSVAAGSYNEQFF
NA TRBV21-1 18 CASSMHYPRDLAKNIQYF
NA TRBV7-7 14 CASSLDWVQETQYF
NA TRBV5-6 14 CASSLGAGVAEAFF
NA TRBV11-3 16 CASIDLRETAYNEQFF
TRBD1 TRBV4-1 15 CASSLGQNANYGYTF
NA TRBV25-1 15 CASSEELAYHNEQFF
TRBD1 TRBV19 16 CASSIRDRGQNTEAFF
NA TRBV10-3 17 CAISESLSGEAYNEQFF
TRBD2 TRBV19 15 CASTRTSGSRYEQYF
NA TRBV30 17 CAWSPPPRAFNTGELFF
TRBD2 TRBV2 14 CASIAGGPTDTQYF
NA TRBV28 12 CASSLLGYGQFF
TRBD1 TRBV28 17 CASSFIARGAVGNTIYF